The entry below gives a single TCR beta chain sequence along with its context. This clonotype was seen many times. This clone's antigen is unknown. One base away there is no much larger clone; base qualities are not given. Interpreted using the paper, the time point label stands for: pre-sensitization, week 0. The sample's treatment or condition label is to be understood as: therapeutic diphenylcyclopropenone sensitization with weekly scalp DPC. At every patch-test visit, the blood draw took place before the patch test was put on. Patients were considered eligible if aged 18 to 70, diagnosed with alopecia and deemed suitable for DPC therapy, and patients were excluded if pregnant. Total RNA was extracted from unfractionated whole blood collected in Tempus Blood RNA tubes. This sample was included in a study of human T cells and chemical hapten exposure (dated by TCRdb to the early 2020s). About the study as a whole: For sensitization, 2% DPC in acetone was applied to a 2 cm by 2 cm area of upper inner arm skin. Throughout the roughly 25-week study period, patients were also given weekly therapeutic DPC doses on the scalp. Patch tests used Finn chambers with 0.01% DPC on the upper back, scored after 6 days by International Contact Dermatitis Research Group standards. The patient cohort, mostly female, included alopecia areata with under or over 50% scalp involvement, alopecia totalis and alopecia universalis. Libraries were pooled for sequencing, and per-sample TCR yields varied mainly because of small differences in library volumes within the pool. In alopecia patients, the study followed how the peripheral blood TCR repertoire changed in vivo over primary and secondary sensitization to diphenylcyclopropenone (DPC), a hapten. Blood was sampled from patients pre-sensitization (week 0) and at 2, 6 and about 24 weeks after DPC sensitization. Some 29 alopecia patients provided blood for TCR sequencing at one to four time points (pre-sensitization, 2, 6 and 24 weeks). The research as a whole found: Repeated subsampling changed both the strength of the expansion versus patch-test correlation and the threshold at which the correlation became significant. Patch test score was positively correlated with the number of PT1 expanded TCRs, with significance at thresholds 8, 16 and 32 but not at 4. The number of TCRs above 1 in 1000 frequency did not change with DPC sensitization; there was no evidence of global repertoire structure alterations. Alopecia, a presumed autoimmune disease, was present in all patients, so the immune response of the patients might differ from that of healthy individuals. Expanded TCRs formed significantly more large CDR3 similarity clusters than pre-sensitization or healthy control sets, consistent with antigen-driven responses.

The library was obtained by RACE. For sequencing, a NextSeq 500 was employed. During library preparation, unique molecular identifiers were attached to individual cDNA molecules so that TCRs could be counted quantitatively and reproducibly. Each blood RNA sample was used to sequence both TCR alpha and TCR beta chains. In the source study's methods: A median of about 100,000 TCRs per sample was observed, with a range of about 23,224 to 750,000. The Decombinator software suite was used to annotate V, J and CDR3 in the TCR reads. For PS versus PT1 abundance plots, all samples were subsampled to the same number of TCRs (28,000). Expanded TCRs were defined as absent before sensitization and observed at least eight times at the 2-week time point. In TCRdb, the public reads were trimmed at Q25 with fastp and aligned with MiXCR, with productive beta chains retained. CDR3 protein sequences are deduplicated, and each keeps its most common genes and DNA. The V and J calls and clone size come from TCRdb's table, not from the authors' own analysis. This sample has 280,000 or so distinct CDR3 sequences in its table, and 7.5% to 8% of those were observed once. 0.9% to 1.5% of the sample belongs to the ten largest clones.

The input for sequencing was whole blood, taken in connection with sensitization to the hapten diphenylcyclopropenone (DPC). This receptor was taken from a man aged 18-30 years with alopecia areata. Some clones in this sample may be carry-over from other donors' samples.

In nucleotide form, the sequence is TGCGCCAGCAGCCAATGGGTGGCTCCCTACGAGCAGTACTTC. Translated, it reads CASSQWVAPYEQYF. The sequence joins TRBV4-1 to TRBJ2-7; no confident D gene assignment can be made. The germline V gene sets CDR1 to MGHRA and CDR2 to YSYEKL. The germline ends are 10 bases apart after V is trimmed by 2 bases and J by 2 bases. Measured from the cysteine to the phenylalanine, the CDR3 is 14 residues long. Just CDR3 DNA is preserved here, 42 bases in frame from base 1.